This T cell receptor (beta chain) originates from a study of blood T cells in healthy people across ages. The CDR3 totals 18 residues. V was trimmed by 3 bases and J by 5 bases, leaving 22 bases between them. The germline V gene has CDR1 LNHNV and CDR2 YYDKDF (reference sequence). A second roughly 6 to 11 cycle PCR used barcoded and J-beta primers. TCRdb reanalysed the 5' RACE reads using MiXCR and keeps one entry per CDR3 protein. The sample yields roughly 1,000,000 distinct CDR3 sequences, under 30% seen once. This clonotype was seen more than once but under ten times. This sample also belongs to another study, concerning T cells of mothers and their children. That paper notes: Per mother, over 9.5 million TCR beta CDR3 reads were obtained; per child, about 3 million.

The chain carries TRBV15 and TRBJ2-2, with D tentatively TRBD2 (5 bases). The clonotype comes from a girl aged 2-10 years in good health. Sequencing used blood. DNA of the CDR3: TGTGCCACCAGCAGTGATAGGATAGGACTTTTTGGGACCGGGGAGCTGTTTTTT. Translation gives CATSSDRIGLFGTGELFF.